This T cell receptor beta chain was sequenced during a study of graft-versus-host responses after intestinal transplantation. Across the whole study: Each recipient received a multivisceral, liver-intestinal, or isolated intestinal graft. Whole-study results and caveats: Recipient marrow showed GvH clones, some seen first in ileum or blood.

The assay was immunoSEQ multiplex PCR, and TCRdb's table has in-frame clones only and misses some. The sample has about 96,000 clones; about 94% are singletons. Points on this clone: Its cognate antigen is unknown.

The germline V and J ends were trimmed by 6 bases and 6 bases, with 14 bases remaining between them. This CDR3 has 13 amino acids. In germline, CDR1 is SNHLY, CDR2 FYNNEI. The V call is TRBV2, the J call TRBJ1-1; weak D call: TRBD1 (5 bases). The sequence was collected from a human donor who received an intestinal transplant. Sequencing was performed on unstimulated CD4+ T cells sorted from spleen or lymph node cells, taken before intestinal transplant. CDR3 DNA: TGTGCCAGCAGCGCGGGGGGGGTTGCTGAAGCTTTCTTT. It translates to CASSAGGVAEAFF.